This TCR beta chain stems from a study of T cell responses to AZD1222 COVID-19 vaccine. TCRdb's table, derived via immunoSEQ multiplex PCR, lists solely in-frame clones and lacks some. The sample gives some 140,000 clones, roughly 87% of which show up once; around a tenth is in the top ten. For this clone: Its specificity is not known.

CDR3 length: 18 residues. Germline loops: CDR1 SQVTM, CDR2 ANQGSEA. Trimming cost V 3 bases and J 8 bases; bases outside gene matches: 21. Study-wide results and caveats: Reportedly, nearly half the spike-specific TCRs target unmutated variant regions. Donors were chiefly white British, with a greater number of females, and clonal diversity was perhaps underestimated. The study found vaccine-associated CD4 TCRs spanning spike, dominant at 160-218 and 743-854.

Analysis merged second doses at about 4 or about 12 weeks. The receptor's source is an adult who received the AZD1222 COVID-19 vaccine. Here the sequenced sample was peripheral blood, taken 28 days after the second AZD1222 dose. The chain recombines TRBV29-1 with TRBJ2-1; 8 positions match TRBD1. The chain's CDR3 is CSVDFVHQGATGVDEQFF. The CDR3 DNA follows: TGCAGCGTTGATTTTGTCCACCAGGGGGCGACCGGAGTCGATGAGCAGTTCTTC.